Included here is one TCR beta chain sequence, with context. Its cognate antigen is unknown. The method was immunoSEQ multiplex PCR; TCRdb's version includes in-frame clones alone and lacks a portion of them. Of around 250,000 clones listed, roughly nine tenths are singletons. These data come from a study of Ad26.COV2.S vaccination and SARS-CoV-2 variants. About the research overall: Ad26.COV2.S given intramuscularly, once or twice 56 days apart. Study-level results: In vaccinated individuals, spike-specific CD8+ and CD4+ T cell responses reportedly displayed substantial breadth.

CDR1 and CDR2 (germline): SGHRS, YFSETQ. The length of the CDR3 is 12 residues. The V and J ends lost 5 bases and 6 bases, in that order; junction bases with no gene match: 4. Treatment given: around 19 received Ad26.COV2.S at low or high dose, single or two shots; about 5 received placebo; per-sample allocation not given. Day 63 after the first injection of vaccine or placebo was the sampling time. This chain joins TRBV5-1 and TRBJ2-7; 8 bases fit TRBD1. The sequenced sample was peripheral blood, obtained in a trial of Ad26.COV2.S vaccine versus placebo. The source is a person aged 18-65 years who received the Ad26.COV2.S COVID-19 vaccine or a placebo. In DNA, the CDR3 is TGCGCCAGCAGGAGCAGGGGGCGCGAGCAGTACTTC. It codes for CASRSRGREQYF.